One sample yielded the 13 T cell receptor beta chains listed below, sequenced in a study of identical twins. TCRdb redid the calling of the 5' RACE reads with MiXCR, one entry per CDR3 protein. Altogether about 690,000 distinct CDR3 sequences are present, approximately 22% being singletons, with the ten largest covering approximately 4.3%. These records were also assigned to another study, of T cells expressing NK-cell markers.

The sequencing sample was made of PBMCs. All receptors come from a woman aged 18-30 years in good health.

The chain recombines TRBV19 with TRBJ1-6; 9 nucleotides line up with TRBD1. CDR3 size: 14 residues. The V segment lost 5 bases and the J segment 8 bases; nucleotides outside the gene matches: 4. From germline, CDR1 is LNHDA and CDR2 SQIVND (reference sequence). CDR3 in DNA: TGTGCCAGTAGTGGGGACAGGGTCGATTCACCCCTCCACTTT. Translated, it gives CASSGDRVDSPLHF.

The chain employs TRBV29-1 and TRBJ2-7; D is undetermined. Trimming left V 0 bases short and J 4 bases short, with 4 bases between. From germline, CDR1 is SQVTM and CDR2 ANQGSEA. CDR3 length: 11 residues. The CDR3 region has the DNA TGCAGCGTTGAAGATCGTTACGAGCAGTACTTC. It specifies CSVEDRYEQYF.

This chain uses TRBV2 with TRBJ2-5, with D tentatively TRBD2 (6 bases). V lost 6 bases and J 1 base, leaving 12 bases between the germline ends. The CDR3 is 14 amino acids. Germline assignment: CDR1 SNHLY and CDR2 FYNNEI. The DNA for the CDR3 is TGTGCCAGCAGGGCTCCGGGACTCCAAGAGACCCAGTACTTC. Its protein product is CASRAPGLQETQYF.

This clonotype occurred a few times. V usage is TRBV5-1 and J usage is TRBJ2-7; the match to TRBD1 covers 7 bases. Germline trimming cut 0 bases from V and 2 bases from J; bases unmatched to any gene: 8. Germline values: CDR1 SGHRS, CDR2 YFSETQ. This CDR3 has 16 residues. The CDR3 DNA sequence: TGCGCCAGCAGCTTGGCTATGGGGACAGTACCCTACGAGCAGTACTTC. Translation: CASSLAMGTVPYEQYF.

This clonotype was observed a few times. This rearrangement joins TRBV29-1 to TRBJ1-1; D uncertain. Germline V gene sequence: CDR1 SQVTM, CDR2 ANQGSEA. This CDR3 region has 15 residues. Trimming took off 3 bases at V and 7 bases at J, with 21 bases between the two ends. The CDR3 region is CSVDRSVSQTSEAFF. Written as DNA, the CDR3 is TGCAGCGTTGATAGATCAGTATCGCAAACAAGTGAAGCTTTCTTT.

This clonotype was counted only a few times. V usage is TRBV19 and J usage is TRBJ2-1; D may be TRBD1 (6 bases). This CDR3 has 13 amino acids. The V gene's germline CDR1 is LNHDA and CDR2 SQIVND (reference sequence). Trimming cost V 2 bases and J 6 bases, with 8 bases left between them. The CDR3 sequence: CASSILGGNEQFF. The CDR3 bases are TGTGCCAGTAGTATATTAGGGGGCAATGAGCAGTTCTTC.

The rearrangement uses TRBV5-1 and TRBJ2-3; 7 bases match TRBD2. This CDR3 comprises 15 residues. The germline CDR1 and CDR2 sequences are SGHRS and YFSETQ. The ends lost 5 bases at V and 1 base at J; junction bases unmatched: 7. The CDR3 DNA reads TGCGCCAGCAGTTTTAGCGGGTATGGCACAGATACGCAGTATTTT. Its protein product is CASSFSGYGTDTQYF.

Many counts were recorded for this clonotype. CDR3 sequence reads: CASSASGVQETQYF. CDR3 nucleotide sequence: TGTGCCAGCAGCGCTAGCGGGGTACAAGAGACCCAGTACTTC. The V gene is TRBV9, the J gene TRBJ2-5; 9 bases line up with TRBD2. The CDR3 has 14 amino acids. CDR1 is SGDLS, CDR2 YYNGEE, per germline. Trimming removed 3 bases from V and 2 bases from J; junction bases left unmatched: 2.

This clonotype has ten or more counts. In nucleotides, the CDR3 is TGCGCCAGCAGCTTTGCCCCGGGTCCTGAGGGGTATGAGCAGTTCTTC. Translated: CASSFAPGPEGYEQFF. The chain employs TRBV5-1 and TRBJ2-1; the D gene could be TRBD1 or TRBD2 (5 bases each). There are 16 residues in the CDR3. Deletions cut 2 bases from V and 8 bases from J, with 20 bases between. Per germline, CDR1 SGHRS and CDR2 YFSETQ.

This clonotype was seen only a few times. This sequence joins TRBV20-1 and TRBJ1-2; 12 nucleotides line up with TRBD1. Trimming removed 6 bases from V and 6 bases from J; junction bases left unmatched: 11. Germline-derived CDR1 and CDR2 are DFQATT and SNEGSKA (reference sequence). The CDR3 spans 15 residues. CDR3 sequence: CSAASGTGGVDGYTF. The CDR3 nucleotides are TGCAGTGCCGCCTCGGGGACAGGGGGCGTTGATGGCTACACCTTC.

This clonotype was counted a few times. This chain links TRBV20-1 with TRBJ1-2, with D unresolved. CDR3 size: 13 residues. V gave up 0 bases and J gave up 3 bases, with 8 bases separating them. Germline V gene data show CDR1 as DFQATT and CDR2 as SNEGSKA (reference sequence). For the CDR3, the DNA is TGCAGTGCTAGAGAGAAAGCCCACTATGGCTACACCTTC. Its protein product is CSAREKAHYGYTF.

V and J are TRBV20-1 and TRBJ1-5; no definite D call. The germline CDR1 and CDR2 sequences are DFQATT and SNEGSKA (reference sequence). Trimming shortened V by 6 bases and J by 5 bases, and 14 bases separated the two germline ends. The CDR3 extends over 13 amino acids. CDR3 bases: TGCAGTGCCACCTACGCGGGCGATCAGCCCCAGCATTTT. It specifies CSATYAGDQPQHF.

The V and J genes are TRBV5-1 and TRBJ2-2; maybe TRBD2 (6 bases). Trimming stripped 1 base from V and 4 bases from J, with 11 bases between. Germline assignment: CDR1 SGHRS and CDR2 YFSETQ. The CDR3 contains 15 residues. CDR3 coding DNA: TGCGCCAGCAGCTTGCTACGGGGGAGCACCGGGGAGCTGTTTTTT. Its translation is CASSLLRGSTGELFF.